The 14 T cell receptor beta chains listed next were all sequenced from one sample in a study of control samples from healthy donors and cancer patients. Libraries were prepared by immunoSEQ multiplex PCR; TCRdb keeps only in-frame clonotypes and omits some of them. Among roughly 220,000 clones listed, just under 95% were seen once. The source material was blood. The receptor set was obtained from a man aged 50 or older in good health.

The chain recombines TRBV15 with TRBJ2-7, with TRBD2 as a possible D gene (6 bases). The CDR3 runs to 15 residues. V was shortened by 5 bases and J by 0 bases, with 14 bases between the two germline ends. Germline CDR1 reads LNHNV; CDR2 reads YYDKDF (reference sequence). The CDR3 DNA follows: TGTGCCACCAGCTCGTCGTTCGGGGGCTCCTACGAGCAGTACTTC. Protein sequence: CATSSSFGGSYEQYF.

The chain is built from TRBV11-2 and TRBJ2-3; 11 bases align to TRBD2. The trim removed 0 bases at V and 1 base at J, leaving 3 bases unmatched. The CDR3 runs 17 residues. The germline gives CDR1 SGHAT, CDR2 FQNNGV. The chain's CDR3 is CASSLDSGGAGTDTQYF. For the CDR3, the DNA is TGTGCCAGCAGCTTAGATAGCGGGGGGGCCGGCACAGATACGCAGTATTTT.

This clone was recorded only once. CDR3 loop: CASNKGTGRMNTEAFF. In DNA, the CDR3 is TGTGCCAGTAACAAGGGGACAGGTCGAATGAACACTGAAGCTTTCTTT. The chain recombines TRBV19 with TRBJ1-1, with TRBD1 matching 8 bases. Per germline, CDR1 LNHDA and CDR2 SQIVND (reference sequence). The V and J ends lost 7 bases and 0 bases, in that order; junction bases with no gene match: 10. The CDR3 totals 16 residues.

This chain links TRBV2 with TRBJ1-5, with 8 bases lining up with TRBD1. The CDR3 is 15 amino acids. After removal of 3 bases from V and 7 bases from J, the junction contained 8 bases not matched to a gene. Per the germline V gene, CDR1 is SNHLY and CDR2 is FYNNEI. CDR3 sequence: CASSDEGQGTQPQHF. The CDR3 nucleotides read TGTGCCAGCAGTGACGAAGGACAGGGAACACAGCCCCAGCATTTT.

The genes are TRBV3-1 (or the pseudogene TRBV3-2) and TRBJ1-2; a possible D gene is TRBD1 (5 bases). Deletions cut 3 bases from V and 2 bases from J, with 10 bases between. CDR1 LGHDT and CDR2 YNNKEL come from the germline V gene (reference sequence). The CDR3 is made up of 14 amino acids. The CDR3 DNA reads TGTGCCAGCAGCCAGGGACCGTTAAACTATGGCTACACCTTC. Protein sequence: CASSQGPLNYGYTF.

The chain has TRBV2 and TRBJ1-2; D is unclear. The CDR3 consists of 11 residues. CDR1 and CDR2 (germline): SNHLY, FYNNEI. Trimming removed 7 bases from V and 8 bases from J, with 11 bases in between. The CDR3 loop is CASTPKGGYTF. DNA for the CDR3: TGTGCCAGCACCCCAAAGGGAGGCTACACCTTC.

This clone was seen just once. The CDR3 here is CAWTLGGAYGYTF. The CDR3 nucleotides are TGTGCCTGGACCCTGGGGGGGGCCTATGGCTACACCTTC. V and J are TRBV30 and TRBJ1-2, with TRBD1 as a possible D gene (6 bases). Between the trimmed V and J ends, which lost 4 bases and 4 bases, there was a span of 13 bases. This CDR3 is 13 amino acids long. Germline V gene lookup returns CDR1 GTSNPN and CDR2 SVGIG (reference sequence).

The chain combines TRBV12-5 with TRBJ2-7, with TRBD1 matching 8 bases. V dropped 6 bases and J dropped 2; count of bases not matched to a gene: 6. The CDR3 spans 14 residues. The germline CDR1 and CDR2 sequences are LGHNT and FRNRAP. The DNA for the CDR3 is TGTGCTAGTGGCCCAGGGACAGGAACCTACGAGCAGTACTTC. It codes for CASGPGTGTYEQYF.

This chain connects TRBV2 to TRBJ1-2; TRBD1 matches at 7 bases. The germline V gene has CDR1 SNHLY and CDR2 FYNNEI. This CDR3 contains 14 residues. Trimming removed 4 bases from V and 5 bases from J; junction bases left unmatched: 7. The CDR3: CASSVRQGSYGYTF. The CDR3 DNA reads as TGTGCCAGCAGTGTAAGACAGGGCTCTTATGGCTACACCTTC.

V and J are TRBV6-5 and TRBJ1-3, with TRBD1 matching over 8 bases. This CDR3 is 13 amino acids long. The V gene end was trimmed by 6 bases and the J gene end by 3 bases; junction bases not matched to a gene: 1. Looked up from germline, CDR1 is MNHEY and CDR2 is SVGAGI. The CDR3 coding sequence is TGTGCCAGCAGGACAGGGGATGGAAACACCATATATTTT. Translating it yields CASRTGDGNTIYF.

V gene TRBV4-1 combines with J gene TRBJ2-3; 8 bases align to TRBD2. V trimming: 4 bases; J trimming: 2 bases; junction bases outside the gene matches: 17. The CDR3 is 19 residues long. The germline V gene has CDR1 MGHRA and CDR2 YSYEKL. The CDR3 spells CASSRELTADGRVTDTQYF. CDR3 DNA: TGCGCCAGCAGCCGGGAACTCACCGCCGACGGGAGGGTCACAGATACGCAGTATTTT.

This clone was seen once. The chain links TRBV7-2 to TRBJ2-1, with 12 bases aligning to TRBD2. Per the germline V gene, CDR1 is SGHTA and CDR2 is FQGNSA. The ends lost 0 bases at V and 7 bases at J; junction bases unmatched: 10. This CDR3 comprises 18 residues. CDR3 nucleotide sequence: TGTGCCAGCAGCTTAGCGCCCCCTACTAGCGGGGGGCAGAATGAGCAGTTCTTC. This encodes CASSLAPPTSGGQNEQFF.

This chain connects TRBV4-1 to TRBJ1-1, with D hard to call. The CDR3 consists of 11 residues. Germline CDR1 reads MGHRA; CDR2 reads YSYEKL. V lost 3 bases, J lost 6 bases, and 5 bases lay in between. Written as DNA, the CDR3 is TGCGCCAGCAGCCATATGGCTGAAGCTTTCTTT. Amino acid sequence: CASSHMAEAFF.

This chain uses TRBV5-5 with TRBJ2-1; 11 bases match TRBD2. The length of the CDR3 is 15 residues. Germline lookup yields CDR1 SGHKS and CDR2 YYEKEE (reference sequence). V dropped 3 bases and J dropped 3; count of bases not matched to a gene: 2. The CDR3 DNA follows: TGTGCCAGCAGCTCCGGGACTAGCGGCTACAATGAGCAGTTCTTC. Protein sequence: CASSSGTSGYNEQFF.